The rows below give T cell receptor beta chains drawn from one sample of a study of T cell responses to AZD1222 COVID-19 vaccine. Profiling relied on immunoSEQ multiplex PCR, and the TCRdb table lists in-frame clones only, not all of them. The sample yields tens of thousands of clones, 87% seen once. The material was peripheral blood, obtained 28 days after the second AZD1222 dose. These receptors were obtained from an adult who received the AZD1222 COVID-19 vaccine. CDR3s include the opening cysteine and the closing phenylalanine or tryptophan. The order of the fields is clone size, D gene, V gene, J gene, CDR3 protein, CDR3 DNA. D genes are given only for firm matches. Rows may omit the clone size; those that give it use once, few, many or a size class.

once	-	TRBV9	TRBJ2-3	CASSSSGQQDTQYF	TGTGCCAGCAGCTCCTCGGGCCAACAAGATACGCAGTATTTT
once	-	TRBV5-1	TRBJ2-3	CASSLEVGSTQYF	TGCGCCAGCAGCTTGGAGGTCGGGTCTACGCAGTATTTT
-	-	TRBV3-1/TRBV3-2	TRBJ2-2	CASSQPPLGTRANTGELFF	TGTGCCAGCAGCCAACCCCCCCTCGGGACAAGAGCCAACACCGGGGAGCTGTTTTTT
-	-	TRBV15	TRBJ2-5	CATSRDLTETQYF	TGTGCCACCAGCAGAGACCTGACCGAGACCCAGTACTTC
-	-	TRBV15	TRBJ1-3	CATSRGAVRQVSGNTIYF	TGTGCCACCAGCAGGGGTGCGGTGCGCCAGGTCTCGGGAAACACCATATATTTT
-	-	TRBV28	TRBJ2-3	CASSPLAKEGRDTQYF	TGTGCCAGCAGTCCCCTAGCAAAAGAGGGCCGAGATACGCAGTATTTT
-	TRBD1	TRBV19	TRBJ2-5	CASSTGQAIQETQYF	TGTGCCAGTAGTACAGGACAGGCAATCCAAGAGACCCAGTACTTC
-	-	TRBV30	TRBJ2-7	CAWSGGLVSYEQYF	TGTGCCTGGAGTGGAGGACTCGTCTCCTACGAGCAGTACTTC
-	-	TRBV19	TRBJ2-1	CASRPGGSSYNEQFF	TGTGCCAGTCGCCCTGGGGGAAGCTCCTACAATGAGCAGTTCTTC
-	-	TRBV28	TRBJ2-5	CASSSPTGAGKETQYF	TGTGCCAGCAGTTCCCCCACTGGGGCAGGGAAAGAGACCCAGTACTTC
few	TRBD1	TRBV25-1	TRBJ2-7	CASSGLGTGGNGEQYF	TGTGCCAGCAGTGGGCTCGGGACAGGGGGGAACGGCGAGCAGTACTTC
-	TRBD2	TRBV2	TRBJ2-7	CASSDSGRAIEQYF	TGTGCCAGCAGTGATAGCGGGAGGGCGATCGAGCAGTACTTC
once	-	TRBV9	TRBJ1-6	CASSLGQHNSPLHF	TGTGCCAGCAGCTTGGGGCAGCATAATTCACCCCTCCACTTT
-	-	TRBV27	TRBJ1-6	CASSPSSRPLHF	TGTGCCAGCAGTCCTTCAAGCAGACCCCTCCACTTT
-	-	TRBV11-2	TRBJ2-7	CASSLVRGYEQYF	TGTGCCAGCAGCCTGGTCAGGGGTTACGAGCAGTACTTC
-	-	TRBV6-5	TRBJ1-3	CASKSQGTSGNTIYF	TGTGCCAGCAAATCTCAGGGGACGAGCGGAAACACCATATATTTT
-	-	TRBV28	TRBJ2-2	CASRKGSGTGELFF	TGTGCCAGCAGGAAGGGGAGTGGGACCGGGGAGCTGTTTTTT
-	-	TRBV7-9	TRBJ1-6	CASSSFQGSPLHF	TGTGCCAGCAGCTCATTTCAGGGTTCACCCCTCCACTTT
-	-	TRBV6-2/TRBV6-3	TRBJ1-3	CASSYGQYSGNTIYF	TGTGCCAGCAGTTACGGACAGTACTCTGGAAACACCATATATTTT
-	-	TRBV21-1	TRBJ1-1	CASSIYLSGVSEAFF	TGTGCCAGCAGCATATATTTGTCAGGGGTGAGTGAAGCTTTCTTT
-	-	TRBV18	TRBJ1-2	CASSPSGGYDYGYTF	TGTGCCAGCTCACCATCGGGGGGGTACGATTACGGCTACACCTTC
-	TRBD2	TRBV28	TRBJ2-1	CASSLPTSGPYNEQFF	TGTGCCAGCAGTTTACCGACTAGCGGACCTTACAATGAGCAGTTCTTC
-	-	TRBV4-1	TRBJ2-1	CASSPTGAVNEQFF	TGCGCCAGCAGCCCTACCGGGGCAGTAAATGAGCAGTTCTTC
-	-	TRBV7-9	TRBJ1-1	CASSGRRRTEAFF	TGTGCCAGCAGCGGCCGCCGAAGGACTGAAGCTTTCTTT
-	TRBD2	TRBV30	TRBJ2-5	CAWSQRTSQETQYF	TGTGCCTGGAGCCAGAGGACTAGTCAAGAGACCCAGTACTTC
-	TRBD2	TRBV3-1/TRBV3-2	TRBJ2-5	CASSHQSSGTWAETQYF	TGTGCCAGCAGCCATCAATCTAGCGGGACTTGGGCGGAGACCCAGTACTTC
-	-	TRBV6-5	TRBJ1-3	CASSPTGNTIYF	TGTGCCAGCAGTCCCACTGGAAACACCATATATTTT
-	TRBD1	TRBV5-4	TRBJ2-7	CASSLGGTAYEQYF	TGTGCCAGCAGCTTGGGGGGGACAGCCTACGAGCAGTACTTC
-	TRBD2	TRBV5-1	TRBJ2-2	CASSLGSWQAGATGELFF	TGCGCCAGCAGCTTGGGTTCTTGGCAAGCGGGAGCCACCGGGGAGCTGTTTTTT